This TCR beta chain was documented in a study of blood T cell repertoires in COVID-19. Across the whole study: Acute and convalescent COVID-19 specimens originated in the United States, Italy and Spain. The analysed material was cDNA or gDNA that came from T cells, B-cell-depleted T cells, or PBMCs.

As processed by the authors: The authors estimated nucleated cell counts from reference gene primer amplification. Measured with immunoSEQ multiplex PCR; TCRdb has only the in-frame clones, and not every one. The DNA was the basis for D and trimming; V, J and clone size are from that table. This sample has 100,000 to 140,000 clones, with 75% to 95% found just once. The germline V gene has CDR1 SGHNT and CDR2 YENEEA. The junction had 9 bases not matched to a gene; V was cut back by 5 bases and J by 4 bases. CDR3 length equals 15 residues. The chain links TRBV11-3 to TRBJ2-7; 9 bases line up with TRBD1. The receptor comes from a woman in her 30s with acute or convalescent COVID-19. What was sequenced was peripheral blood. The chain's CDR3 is CASSPHRGLSYEQYF. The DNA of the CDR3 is TGTGCCAGCAGCCCCCACAGGGGGCTGTCTTACGAGCAGTACTTC.